Listed here are 12 T cell receptor beta chains from one sample, sequenced in a study of Ad26.COV2.S vaccination and SARS-CoV-2 variants (dated by TCRdb to about 2021). Preparation of the library involved the immunoSEQ multiplex PCR assay. TCRdb carries this immuneACCESS record with in-frame sequences only. Its versions omit some clonotypes, under half of them owing to an unresolved V gene in the studies checked, with the rest unexplained. Here the sample has 430,000 or so clones; about 93% occur a single time. The top ten clones comprise 9% to 15% of the sample. The treatment or condition label on this specimen signifies: about 20 received Ad26.COV2.S at low or high dose, single or two shots; roughly five received placebo; per-sample allocation not given. Repertoires of vaccine and placebo recipients were sequenced from samples collected on day 63 after the first injection. The sequenced sample was peripheral blood, obtained in a trial of Ad26.COV2.S vaccine versus placebo. The receptors derive from a person between 18 and 59 years old who received the Ad26.COV2.S COVID-19 vaccine or a placebo.

The V gene is TRBV20-1, the J gene TRBJ2-5; 7 nucleotides agree with TRBD2. CDR1 is DFQATT, CDR2 SNEGSKA, per germline (reference sequence). This CDR3 region has 12 residues. Unmatched junction bases numbered 2, after V lost 3 bases and J lost 4 bases. In DNA, the CDR3 is TGCAGTGCTAGTTTAGCGGGAGAGACCCAGTACTTC. It specifies CSASLAGETQYF.

CDR3 in amino acids: CASSAMDTLTDTQYF. CDR3 nucleotides: TGTGCCAGCAGCGCCATGGACACTCTCACAGATACGCAGTATTTT. V and J are TRBV9 and TRBJ2-3, with TRBD1 as a possible D gene (5 bases). Trimming shortened V by 3 bases and J by 2 bases, and 13 bases separated the two germline ends. The CDR3 contains 15 residues. Germline CDR1 SGDLS, CDR2 YYNGEE.

The chain links TRBV5-6 to TRBJ1-1, with a tentative D call TRBD1 (5 bases). Trimming stripped 0 bases from V and 8 bases from J, with 11 bases between. The CDR3 consists of 13 residues. CDR1 and CDR2 (germline): SGHDT, YYEEEE. The CDR3 DNA sequence: TGTGCCAGCAGCTTGGCGCCAGGGCGCGAAGCTTTCTTT. It yields the protein CASSLAPGREAFF.

The chain has TRBV20-1 and TRBJ1-1; 9 bases map to TRBD1. Germline lookup yields CDR1 DFQATT and CDR2 SNEGSKA (reference sequence). Trimming cost V 3 bases and J 11 bases; bases outside gene matches: 7. This CDR3 is 12 amino acids long. CDR3 loop: CSASYRGPVAFF. The CDR3 region has the DNA TGCAGTGCTAGTTACAGGGGGCCCGTGGCTTTCTTT.

The chain links TRBV19 to TRBJ2-1, with D unresolved. V lost 5 bases, J lost 7 bases, and 15 bases lay in between. Germline assignment: CDR1 LNHDA and CDR2 SQIVND (reference sequence). The CDR3 is 14 residues long. CDR3 DNA: TGTGCCAGTAGTTTAATCCCGGCCTTAAATGAGCAGTTCTTC. This codes for CASSLIPALNEQFF.

The genes are TRBV6-5 and TRBJ2-1, with 7 bases lining up with TRBD2. Trimming at V came to 7 bases and at J to 3 bases, leaving 6 bases not matched to a gene. Per germline, CDR1 MNHEY and CDR2 SVGAGI. The CDR3 has 14 amino acids. The DNA of the CDR3 is TGTGCCAGCACTGCAATAGCGGGCTACAATGAGCAGTTCTTC. It codes for CASTAIAGYNEQFF.

The chain employs TRBV5-1 and TRBJ2-3; 8 bases align to TRBD2. Germline lookup yields CDR1 SGHRS and CDR2 YFSETQ. With V trimmed by 4 bases and J by 6 bases, 10 bases remained unmatched. This CDR3 is 15 amino acids long. CDR3 DNA: TGCGCCAGCAGCCTCCGGACGGGAGGGGGGGATACGCAGTATTTT. Protein: CASSLRTGGGDTQYF.

Written as DNA, the CDR3 is TGTGCCAGCAGCTTAGTTGCACCCGGGGGCTATGGCTACACCTTC. Translating it yields CASSLVAPGGYGYTF. The gene calls are TRBV7-2 and TRBJ1-2; D is perhaps TRBD1 (5 bases). CDR1 is SGHTA and CDR2 is FQGNSA in the germline V gene. The V gene lost 1 base and the J gene lost 4 bases, with 13 bases spanning the gap. This CDR3 has 15 amino acids. Complete variable domain (other parts from reference TRBV7-2 and TRBJ1-2): GAGVSQSPSNKVTEKGKDVELRCDPISGHTALYWYRQSLGQGLEFLIYFQGNSAPDKSGLPSDRFSAERTGGSVSTLTIQRTQQEDSAVYLCASSLVAPGGYGYTFGSGTRLTVV.

The J gene is TRBJ1-4, the V gene TRBV28; D unresolved. CDR1 and CDR2 from the germline V gene are MDHEN and SYDVKM. The germline V and J ends were trimmed by 6 bases and 7 bases, with 18 bases remaining between them. The length of the CDR3 is 15 residues. As DNA, the CDR3 is TGTGCCAGCAGATTACAGTCTAAAGGAGGTGAAAAACTGTTTTTT. Translation: CASRLQSKGGEKLFF. The full variable domain, completed using reference TRBV28 and TRBJ1-4, is DVKVTQSSRYLVKRTGEKVFLECVQDMDHENMFWYRQDPGLGLRLIYFSYDVKMKEKGDIPEGYSVSREKKERFSLILESASTNQTSMYLCASRLQSKGGEKLFFGSGTQLSVL.

This clone was observed once. The chain couples TRBV9 to TRBJ2-2; 7 nucleotides agree with TRBD2. Germline V gives CDR1 SGDLS, CDR2 YYNGEE. The CDR3 contains 14 residues. Unmatched junction bases numbered 3, after V lost 3 bases and J lost 4 bases. CDR3 nucleotides: TGTGCCAGCAGCGAGGGACTATTCACCGGGGAGCTGTTTTTT. Residues: CASSEGLFTGELFF.

V usage is TRBV11-3 and J usage is TRBJ2-1; 7 nucleotides match TRBD2. CDR3 size: 14 residues. Germline trimming cut 4 bases from V and 5 bases from J; bases unmatched to any gene: 5. The V gene's germline CDR1 is SGHNT and CDR2 YENEEA. CDR3 nucleotide sequence: TGTGCCAGCAGCTCACGACTAGCCCACAATGAGCAGTTCTTC. Translated, it gives CASSSRLAHNEQFF.

V usage is TRBV15 and J usage is TRBJ1-2; D gene unclear. Germline assignment: CDR1 LNHNV and CDR2 YYDKDF (reference sequence). This CDR3 spans 13 amino acids. V lost 6 bases to trimming and J lost 4 bases, with 12 bases between them. CDR3 region: CATSHGQTYGYTF. DNA of the CDR3: TGTGCCACCAGTCACGGGCAGACCTATGGCTACACCTTC.